The 10 T cell receptor beta chains listed next were all sequenced from one sample in a study of T cell responses to AZD1222 COVID-19 vaccine. TCRdb keeps only in-frame clones here, not all; method: immunoSEQ multiplex PCR. The sample yields around 99,000 clones, approximately 90% seen once. Here the sequenced sample was peripheral blood, taken on day 0 of AZD1222 vaccination. The receptors here all came from an adult in good health.

The chain employs TRBV4-3 and TRBJ2-7; D may be TRBD1 or TRBD2 (5 bases each). V gave up 4 bases and J gave up 4 bases, with 17 bases separating them. CDR3 length equals 15 residues. The V gene's germline CDR1 is LGHNA and CDR2 YSLEER. The CDR3 spells CASSPAMGPEYEQYF. CDR3 nucleotide sequence: TGCGCCAGCAGCCCCGCTATGGGACCGGAATACGAGCAGTACTTC.

The chain joins TRBV6-2 or TRBV6-3 to TRBJ1-5; maybe TRBD1 (5 bases). The CDR3 totals 15 residues. The germline CDR1 and CDR2 sequences are MNHEY and SVGEGT. V was clipped by 4 bases and J by 3 bases, with 13 bases between them. CDR3 amino acids: CASSSSRDYNQPQHF. DNA of the CDR3: TGTGCCAGCAGTTCCTCCCGGGACTACAATCAGCCCCAGCATTTT.

This chain links TRBV4-1 with TRBJ2-5, with D possibly being TRBD1 or TRBD2 (5 bases each). From germline, CDR1 is MGHRA and CDR2 YSYEKL. V gave up 7 bases and J gave up 6 bases, with 15 bases separating them. This CDR3 contains 13 residues. The CDR3 nucleotides are TGCGCCAGCACGGGGCCTCGTCAGAAGACCCAGTACTTC. Encoded protein: CASTGPRQKTQYF.

V gene TRBV27 combines with J gene TRBJ2-1, with TRBD2 matching over 9 bases. The CDR3 runs to 17 residues. The V gene's germline CDR1 is MNHEY and CDR2 SMNVEV (reference sequence). V lost 0 bases and J lost 2; bases outside the gene matches: 5. The CDR3 sequence is CASSLSLAGRAYNEQFF. The CDR3 DNA reads TGTGCCAGCAGTTTATCGCTAGCGGGACGCGCCTACAATGAGCAGTTCTTC.

The rearrangement joins TRBV6-2 or TRBV6-3 to TRBJ1-5; D uncertain. Germline-derived CDR1 and CDR2 are MNHEY and SVGEGT. V lost 6 bases and J 2 bases, leaving 5 bases between the germline ends. This CDR3 is 12 amino acids long. CDR3 sequence (DNA): TGTGCCAGCAGCACACGCAATCAGCCCCAGCATTTT. Translation gives CASSTRNQPQHF.

The chain links TRBV15 to TRBJ1-2; D gene unclear. Germline CDR1 is LNHNV and CDR2 is YYDKDF (reference sequence). The CDR3 consists of 14 residues. The germline V and J ends were trimmed by 6 bases and 5 bases, with 16 bases remaining between them. DNA for the CDR3: TGTGCCACCAGAGATGGAAGGGCAGTATATGGCTACACCTTC. Protein: CATRDGRAVYGYTF.

J is TRBJ2-5 and V is TRBV6-2 or TRBV6-3; 9 positions match TRBD2. With 6 bases clipped from V and 7 bases from J, the junction kept 18 bases outside the gene matches. The CDR3 runs 17 residues. Germline values: CDR1 MNHEY, CDR2 SVGEGT. CDR3 region: CASSPRASGASLGTQYF. In DNA form, the CDR3 reads TGTGCCAGCAGCCCTCGGGCTAGCGGGGCATCTCTGGGGACCCAGTACTTC.

The gene calls are TRBV5-4 and TRBJ2-2; a possible D gene is TRBD1 (6 bases). Looked up from germline, CDR1 is SGHNT and CDR2 is YYREEE (reference sequence). V lost 5 bases and J lost 4, with 9 bases in between. This CDR3 is 13 amino acids long. The chain's CDR3 is CASRQGATGELFF. The DNA for the CDR3 is TGTGCCAGCAGACAGGGAGCCACCGGGGAGCTGTTTTTT.

This clone was found once. The rearrangement joins TRBV29-1 to TRBJ2-7; D may be TRBD1 or TRBD2 (5 bases each). This CDR3 spans 13 amino acids. Germline V gene sequence: CDR1 SQVTM, CDR2 ANQGSEA. V lost 1 base and J 5 bases, leaving 12 bases between the germline ends. CDR3 amino acids: CSVEGRGVHEQYF. The CDR3 region has the DNA TGCAGCGTTGAAGGTCGGGGCGTCCACGAGCAGTACTTC.

The chain links TRBV12-5 to TRBJ1-3, with D uncertain. Germline V gene data show CDR1 as LGHNT and CDR2 as FRNRAP. The CDR3 totals 16 residues. V was cut by 0 bases and J by 0 bases, with 9 bases left in between. Here the CDR3 DNA reads TGTGCTAGTGGTTTGGTAATCGGCATCTCTGGAAACACCATATATTTT. Residues: CASGLVIGISGNTIYF.